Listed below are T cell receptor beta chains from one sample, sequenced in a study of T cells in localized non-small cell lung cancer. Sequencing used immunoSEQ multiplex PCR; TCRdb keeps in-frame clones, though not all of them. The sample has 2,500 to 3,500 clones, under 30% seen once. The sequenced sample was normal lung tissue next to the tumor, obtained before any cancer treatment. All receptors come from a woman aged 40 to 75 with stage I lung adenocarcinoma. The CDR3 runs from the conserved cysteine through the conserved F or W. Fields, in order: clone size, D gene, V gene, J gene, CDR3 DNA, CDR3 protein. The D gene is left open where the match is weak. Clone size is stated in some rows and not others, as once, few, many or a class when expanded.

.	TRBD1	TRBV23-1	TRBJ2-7	TGCGCCAGCAGTCACCCGGGACAGGGTCGGGGCTCCTACGAGCAGTACTTC	CASSHPGQGRGSYEQYF
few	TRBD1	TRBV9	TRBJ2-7	TGTGCCAGCAGTGAAGGGACAGGGGGAACCTACGAGCAGTACTTC	CASSEGTGGTYEQYF
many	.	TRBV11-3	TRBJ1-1	TGTGCCAGCAGATCCAATACCGGCTACACTGAAGCTTTCTTT	CASRSNTGYTEAFF
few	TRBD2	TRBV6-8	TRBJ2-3	TGTGCCAGCAGCCAAGCGGCGGGGGGGCCAGATACGCAGTATTTT	CASSQAAGGPDTQYF
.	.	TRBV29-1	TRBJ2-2	TGCAGCGGGAGGGCTAGCTCTACCGGGGAGCTGTTTTTT	CSGRASSTGELFF
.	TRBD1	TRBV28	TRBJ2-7	TGTGCCAGCACCCAACCCGGGACAGGGAGATACGAGCAGTACTTC	CASTQPGTGRYEQYF
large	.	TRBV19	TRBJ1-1	TGTGCCAGTAGTGTACAGAGAAACACTGAAGCTTTCTTT	CASSVQRNTEAFF
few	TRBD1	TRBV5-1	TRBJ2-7	TGCGCCAGCAGCCAAGAAAGACAGGGGTTCTACGAGCAGTACTTC	CASSQERQGFYEQYF
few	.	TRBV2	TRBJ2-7	TGTGCCAGCAGAGGGTACAGGGGAGGCTCCTACGAGCAGTACTTC	CASRGYRGGSYEQYF
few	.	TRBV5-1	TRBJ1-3	TGCGCCAGCAGTTCACAGGGCTCTGGAAACACCATATATTTT	CASSSQGSGNTIYF
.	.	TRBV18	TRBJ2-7	TGTGCCAGCTCACCACTCAGGGAATACGAGCAGTACTTC	CASSPLREYEQYF
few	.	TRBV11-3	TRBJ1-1	TGTGCCAGCAGGACGGACCCGACGTTGCATGAAGCTTTCTTT	CASRTDPTLHEAFF
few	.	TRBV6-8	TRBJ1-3	TGTGCCAGCAGCCAAGATCGAGTCTCTGGAAACACCATATATTTT	CASSQDRVSGNTIYF
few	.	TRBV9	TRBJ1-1	TGTGCCAGCAGCGTAGGGGCGGAGAACACTGAAGCTTTCTTT	CASSVGAENTEAFF
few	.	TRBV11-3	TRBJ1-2	TGTGCCAGCAGCCCGCGGAGTGGGGGCCAGGGGAACTATGGCTACACCTTC	CASSPRSGGQGNYGYTF
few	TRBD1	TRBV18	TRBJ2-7	TGTGCCAGCTCACCACAGGGGGCGCAAGGCGAGCAGTACTTC	CASSPQGAQGEQYF
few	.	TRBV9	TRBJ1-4	TGTGCCAGCAGTGGGGTTAATGAAAAACTGTTTTTT	CASSGVNEKLFF
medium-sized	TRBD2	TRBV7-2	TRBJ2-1	TGTGCCAGCAGCCCTCCCACTAGCGATGAGCAGTTCTTC	CASSPPTSDEQFF
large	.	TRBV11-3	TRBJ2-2	TGTGCCAGCAGCCTAGACATCGCGAACACCGGGGAGCTGTTTTTT	CASSLDIANTGELFF
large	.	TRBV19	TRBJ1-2	TGTGCCAGTAGTTCCAGCTATGGCTACACCTTC	CASSSSYGYTF
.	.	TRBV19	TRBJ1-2	TGTGCCAGTAGTCCGCAGGGCACAGGGACCGGGAACTATGGCTACACCTTC	CASSPQGTGTGNYGYTF
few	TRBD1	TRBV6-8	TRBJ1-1	TGTGCCAGCAGACCACAGGGGAGGAACACTGAAGCTTTCTTT	CASRPQGRNTEAFF
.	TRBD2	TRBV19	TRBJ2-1	TGTGCCACCGCAAATCTAGCGGGAGAGGTTGAGCAGTTCTTC	CATANLAGEVEQFF
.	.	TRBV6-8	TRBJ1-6	TGTGCCAGCAGTCGAGGTAGAGAATCACCCCTCCACTTT	CASSRGRESPLHF
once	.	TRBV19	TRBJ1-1	TGTGCCAGTAGTATGGGAAGTGGGCGGCTTGAAGCTTTCTTT	CASSMGSGRLEAFF